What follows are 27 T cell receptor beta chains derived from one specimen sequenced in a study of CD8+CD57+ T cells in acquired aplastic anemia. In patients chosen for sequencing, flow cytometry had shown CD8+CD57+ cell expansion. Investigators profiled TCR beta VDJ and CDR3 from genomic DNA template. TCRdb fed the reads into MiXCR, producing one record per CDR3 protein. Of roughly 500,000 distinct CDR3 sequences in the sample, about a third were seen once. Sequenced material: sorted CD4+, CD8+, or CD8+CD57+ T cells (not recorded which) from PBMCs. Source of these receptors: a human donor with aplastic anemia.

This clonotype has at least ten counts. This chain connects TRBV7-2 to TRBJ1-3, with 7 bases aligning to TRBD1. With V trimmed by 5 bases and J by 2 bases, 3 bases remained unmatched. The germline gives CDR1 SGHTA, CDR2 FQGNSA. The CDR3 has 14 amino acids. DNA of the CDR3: TGTGCCAGCAGCCCAGGGGGTACTGGAAACACCATATATTTT. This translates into CASSPGGTGNTIYF. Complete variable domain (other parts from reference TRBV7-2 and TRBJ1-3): GAGVSQSPSNKVTEKGKDVELRCDPISGHTALYWYRQSLGQGLEFLIYFQGNSAPDKSGLPSDRFSAERTGGSVSTLTIQRTQQEDSAVYLCASSPGGTGNTIYFGEGSWLTVV.

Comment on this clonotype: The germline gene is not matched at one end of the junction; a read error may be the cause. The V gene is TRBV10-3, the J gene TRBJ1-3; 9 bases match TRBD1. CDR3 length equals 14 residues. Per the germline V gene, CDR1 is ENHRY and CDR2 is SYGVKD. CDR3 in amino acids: CAFRDREDGNTIYF. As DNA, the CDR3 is TGTGCCTTCAGGGACAGGGAAGACGGAAACACCATATATTTT.

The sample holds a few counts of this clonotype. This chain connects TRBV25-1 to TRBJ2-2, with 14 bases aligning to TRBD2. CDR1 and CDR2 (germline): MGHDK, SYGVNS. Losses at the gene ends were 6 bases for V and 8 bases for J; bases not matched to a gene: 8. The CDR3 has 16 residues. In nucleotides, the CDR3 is TGTGCCAGCAGCGCCGGGACTAGCGGGGGAGGAGGGGAGCTGTTTTTT. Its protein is CASSAGTSGGGGELFF.

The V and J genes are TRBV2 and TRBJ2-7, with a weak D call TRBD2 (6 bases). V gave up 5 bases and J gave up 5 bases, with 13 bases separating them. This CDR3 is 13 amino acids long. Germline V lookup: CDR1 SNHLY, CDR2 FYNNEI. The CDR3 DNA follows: TGTGCCAGCAGTTATGGGGGAGGCGACGAGCAGTACTTC. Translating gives CASSYGGGDEQYF. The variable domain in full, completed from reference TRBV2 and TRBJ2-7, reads EPEVTQTPSHQVTQMGQEVILRCVPISNHLYFYWYRQILGQKVEFLVSFYNNEISEKSEIFDDQFSVERPDGSNFTLKIRSTKLEDSAMYFCASSYGGGDEQYFGPGTRLTVT.

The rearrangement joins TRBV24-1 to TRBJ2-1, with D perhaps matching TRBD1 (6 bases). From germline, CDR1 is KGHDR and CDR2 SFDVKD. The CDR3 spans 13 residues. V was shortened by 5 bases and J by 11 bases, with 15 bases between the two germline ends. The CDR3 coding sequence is TGTGCCACCAGTGCGACAGGAGGTATTCAGCAGTTCTTC. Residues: CATSATGGIQQFF.

The CDR3, as DNA: TGTGCCAGCAGCCGCGGGACAGAGAACACTGAAGCTTTCTTT. Translated, it gives CASSRGTENTEAFF. The chain links TRBV5-4 to TRBJ1-1; 7 positions agree with TRBD1. The V gene end was trimmed by 4 bases and the J gene end by 1 base; junction bases not matched to a gene: 4. This CDR3 spans 14 amino acids. From germline, CDR1 is SGHNT and CDR2 YYREEE (reference sequence).

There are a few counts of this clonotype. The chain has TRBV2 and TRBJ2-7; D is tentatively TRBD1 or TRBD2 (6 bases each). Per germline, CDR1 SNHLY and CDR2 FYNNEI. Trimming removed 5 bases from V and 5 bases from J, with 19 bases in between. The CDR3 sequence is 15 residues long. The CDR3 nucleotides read TGTGCCAGCAGTTTAAGTTCGAGGGGGGCTCACGAGCAGTACTTC. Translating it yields CASSLSSRGAHEQYF.

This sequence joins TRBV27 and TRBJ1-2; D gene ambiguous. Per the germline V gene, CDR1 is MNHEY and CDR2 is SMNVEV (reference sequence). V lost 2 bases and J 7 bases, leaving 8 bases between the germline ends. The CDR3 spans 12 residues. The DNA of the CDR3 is TGTGCCAGCAGTTTAAAAGGGTTTGGCTACACCTTC. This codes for CASSLKGFGYTF.

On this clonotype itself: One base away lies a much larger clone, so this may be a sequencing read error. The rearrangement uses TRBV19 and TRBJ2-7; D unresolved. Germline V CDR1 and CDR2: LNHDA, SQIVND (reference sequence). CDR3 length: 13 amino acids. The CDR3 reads CARSIQVSYEQYF. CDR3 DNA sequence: TGTGCCAGAAGTATCCAGGTATCCTACGAGCAGTACTTC.

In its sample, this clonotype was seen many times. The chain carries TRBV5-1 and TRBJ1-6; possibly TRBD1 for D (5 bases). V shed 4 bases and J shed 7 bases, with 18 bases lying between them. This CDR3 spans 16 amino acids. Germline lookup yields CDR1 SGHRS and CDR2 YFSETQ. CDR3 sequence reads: CASSQTQGVENSPLHF. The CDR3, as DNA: TGCGCCAGCAGCCAAACTCAGGGAGTAGAAAATTCACCCCTCCACTTT.

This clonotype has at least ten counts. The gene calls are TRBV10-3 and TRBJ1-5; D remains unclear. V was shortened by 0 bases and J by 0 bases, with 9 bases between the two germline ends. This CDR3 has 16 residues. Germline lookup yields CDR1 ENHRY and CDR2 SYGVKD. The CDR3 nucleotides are TGTGCCATCAGTGAGTCTTCGAGTCCTAGCAATCAGCCCCAGCATTTT. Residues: CAISESSSPSNQPQHF.

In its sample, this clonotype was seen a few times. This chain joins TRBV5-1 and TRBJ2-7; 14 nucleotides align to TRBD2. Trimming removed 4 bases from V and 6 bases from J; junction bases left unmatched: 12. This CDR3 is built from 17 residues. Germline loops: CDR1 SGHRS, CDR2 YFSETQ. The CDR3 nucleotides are TGCGCCAGCAGCCAGGGACTAGCGGGGGTCTCAACGACCGAGCAGTACTTC. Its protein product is CASSQGLAGVSTTEQYF.

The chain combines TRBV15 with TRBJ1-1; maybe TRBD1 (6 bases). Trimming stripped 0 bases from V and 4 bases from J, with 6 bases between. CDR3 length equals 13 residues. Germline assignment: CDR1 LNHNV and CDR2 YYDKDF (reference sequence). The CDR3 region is CATSREQGTEAFF. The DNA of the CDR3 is TGTGCCACCAGCAGAGAACAGGGCACTGAAGCTTTCTTT.

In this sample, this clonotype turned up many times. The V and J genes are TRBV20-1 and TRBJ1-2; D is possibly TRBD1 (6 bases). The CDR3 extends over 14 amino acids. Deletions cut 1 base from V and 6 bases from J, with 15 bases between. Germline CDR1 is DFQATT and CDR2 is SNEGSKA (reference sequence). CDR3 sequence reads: CSARVPRGWDGYTF. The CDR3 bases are TGCAGTGCTAGAGTTCCCAGGGGATGGGATGGCTACACCTTC.

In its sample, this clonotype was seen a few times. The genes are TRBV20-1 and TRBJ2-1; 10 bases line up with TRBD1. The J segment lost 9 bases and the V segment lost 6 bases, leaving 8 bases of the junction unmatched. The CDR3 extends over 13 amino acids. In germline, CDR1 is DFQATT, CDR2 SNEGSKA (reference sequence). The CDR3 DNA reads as TGCAGTGCCCCGAGACAGGGGGCGGGTGAGCAGTTCTTC. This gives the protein CSAPRQGAGEQFF.

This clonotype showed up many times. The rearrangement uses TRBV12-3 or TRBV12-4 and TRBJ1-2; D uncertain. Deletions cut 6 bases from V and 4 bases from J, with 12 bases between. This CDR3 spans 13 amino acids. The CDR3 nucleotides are TGTGCCAGCAGCTCAACAGCGACCTATGGCTACACCTTC. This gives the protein CASSSTATYGYTF.

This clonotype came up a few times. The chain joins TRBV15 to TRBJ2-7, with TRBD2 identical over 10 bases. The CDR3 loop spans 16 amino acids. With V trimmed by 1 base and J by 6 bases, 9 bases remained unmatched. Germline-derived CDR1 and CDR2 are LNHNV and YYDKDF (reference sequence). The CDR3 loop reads CATSRGTGGTSVEQYF. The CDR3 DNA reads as TGTGCCACCAGCAGAGGAACAGGGGGGACTAGCGTCGAGCAGTACTTC.

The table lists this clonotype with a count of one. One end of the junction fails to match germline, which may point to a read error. DNA for the CDR3: TGTGCCAGCAGTTCACACAGGGAGGGCACTGAAGCATTCTTT. Residues: CASSSHREGTEAFF. V and J are TRBV25-1 and TRBJ1-1; D may be TRBD1 (6 bases). The CDR3 runs to 14 residues. CDR1 MGHDK and CDR2 SYGVNS come from the germline V gene.

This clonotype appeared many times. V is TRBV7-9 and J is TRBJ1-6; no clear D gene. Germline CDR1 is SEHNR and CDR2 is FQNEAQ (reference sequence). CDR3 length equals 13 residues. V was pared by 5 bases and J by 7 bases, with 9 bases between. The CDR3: CASSPKGNSPLHF. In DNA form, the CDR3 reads TGTGCCAGCAGCCCAAAGGGAAATTCACCCCTCCACTTT. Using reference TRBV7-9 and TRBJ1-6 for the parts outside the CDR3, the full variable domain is DTGVSQNPRHKITKRGQNVTFRCDPISEHNRLYWYRQTLGQGPEFLTYFQNEAQLEKSRLLSDRFSAERPKGSFSTLEIQRTEQGDSAMYLCASSPKGNSPLHFGNGTRLTVT.

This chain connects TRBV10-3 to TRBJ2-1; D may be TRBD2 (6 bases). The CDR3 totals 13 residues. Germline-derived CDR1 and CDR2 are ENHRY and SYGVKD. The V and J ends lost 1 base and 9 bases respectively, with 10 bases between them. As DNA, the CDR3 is TGTGCCATCAGTGAGTTGGAGGGTGGTGAGCAGTTCTTC. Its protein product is CAISELEGGEQFF.

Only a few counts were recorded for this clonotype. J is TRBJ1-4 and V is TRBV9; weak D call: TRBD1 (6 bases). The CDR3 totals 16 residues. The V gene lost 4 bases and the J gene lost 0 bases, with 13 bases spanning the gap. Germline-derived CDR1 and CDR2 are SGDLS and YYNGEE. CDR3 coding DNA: TGTGCCAGCAGCCCACAGGGCCTTACAACTAATGAAAAACTGTTTTTT. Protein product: CASSPQGLTTNEKLFF.

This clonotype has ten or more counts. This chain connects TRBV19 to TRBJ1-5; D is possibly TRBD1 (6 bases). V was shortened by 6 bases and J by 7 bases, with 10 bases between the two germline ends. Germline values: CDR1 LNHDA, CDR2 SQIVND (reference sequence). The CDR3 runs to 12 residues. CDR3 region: CASRGGGQPQHF. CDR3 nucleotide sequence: TGTGCCAGTAGGGGAGGGGGGCAGCCCCAGCATTTT.

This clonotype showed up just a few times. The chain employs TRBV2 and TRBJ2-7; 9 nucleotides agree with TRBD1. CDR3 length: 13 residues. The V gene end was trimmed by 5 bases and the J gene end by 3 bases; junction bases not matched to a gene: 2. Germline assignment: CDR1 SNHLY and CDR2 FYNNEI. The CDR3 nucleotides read TGTGCCAGCAGTAAGGGACAGGGCTACGAGCAGTACTTC. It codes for CASSKGQGYEQYF.

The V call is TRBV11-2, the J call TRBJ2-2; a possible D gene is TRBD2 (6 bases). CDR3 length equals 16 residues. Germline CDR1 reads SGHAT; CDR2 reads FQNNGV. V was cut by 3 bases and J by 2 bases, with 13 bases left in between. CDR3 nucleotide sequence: TGTGCCAGCAGCTTCCACTCGCGGGGCAACACCGGGGAGCTGTTTTTT. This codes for CASSFHSRGNTGELFF.

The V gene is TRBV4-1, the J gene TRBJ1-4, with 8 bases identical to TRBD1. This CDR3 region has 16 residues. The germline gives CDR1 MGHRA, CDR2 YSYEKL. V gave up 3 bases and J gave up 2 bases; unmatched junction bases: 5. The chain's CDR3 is CASSHGQGRTNEKLFF. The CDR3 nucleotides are TGCGCCAGCAGCCACGGACAGGGCCGTACTAATGAAAAACTGTTTTTT.

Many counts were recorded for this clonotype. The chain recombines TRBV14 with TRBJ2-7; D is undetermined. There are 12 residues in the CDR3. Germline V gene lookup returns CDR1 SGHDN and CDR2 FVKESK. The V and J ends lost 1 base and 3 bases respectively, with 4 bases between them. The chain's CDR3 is CASSQARYEQYF. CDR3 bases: TGTGCCAGCAGCCAAGCCCGCTACGAGCAGTACTTC.

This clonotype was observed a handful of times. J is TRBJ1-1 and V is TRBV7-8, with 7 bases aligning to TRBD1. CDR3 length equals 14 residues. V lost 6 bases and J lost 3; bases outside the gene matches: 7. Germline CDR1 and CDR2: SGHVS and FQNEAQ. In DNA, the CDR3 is TGTGCCAGCAGGACGACAGGGCTTTACACTGAAGCTTTCTTT. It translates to CASRTTGLYTEAFF.